The clone carrying this TCR beta chain has just a few counts. The antigen is undetermined. Trimming cost V 5 bases and J 4 bases, with 8 bases left between them. From germline, CDR1 is SGHTA and CDR2 FQGNSA. There are 12 residues in the CDR3. Expressed TCRB transcripts got sequenced, as all isolated RNA was reverse transcribed. The protocol was immunoSEQ multiplex PCR, while the TCRdb copy is restricted to in-frame clones and leaves out a portion. In the table there are 300,000 or so clones, roughly an eighth of which are singletons. The entry originates in a study of beta chain features in type 1 diabetes. Study-level points and caveats: Shorter TCRB CDR3s, moderately but significantly so, marked every one of the four CD4+ subsets in Type 1 diabetes patients.

The sequencing input was naive CD4+ T cells from blood. The J gene is TRBJ1-2, the V gene TRBV7-2; D not resolved. The source is a man between 25 and 39 years old with type 1 diabetes. This CDR3 reads CASSNYTYGYTF. CDR3 nucleotide sequence: TGTGCCAGCAGCAACTATACCTATGGCTACACCTTC.